This T cell receptor (beta chain) came from a study of graft-versus-host responses after intestinal transplantation. Study-wide background: Uniformly, recipients were administered anti-thymocyte globulin induction with subsequent tacrolimus and steroids for two to three years.

Whole-study findings and limits: The presence of high graft-versus-host to host-versus-graft clonal ratios in allografts characterized patients with graft-donor T cell macrochimerism. Early post-transplant HvG declines were associated with peak circulating GvH clone levels. Ileal or blood samples showed some GvH clones first, and such clones were also found in recipient marrow.

Turning to this clone: No antigen is known for it.

Produced via immunoSEQ multiplex PCR; TCRdb's table is partial and in-frame only. The repertoire consists of about 120,000 clones, with about 95% occurring once and the leading ten covering around 3%. From germline, CDR1 is DFQATT and CDR2 SNEGSKA (reference sequence). The CDR3 has 11 amino acids. The V segment lost 5 bases and the J segment 6 bases; nucleotides outside the gene matches: 4. Sequencing used unstimulated CD8+ T cells sorted from spleen or lymph node cells, obtained before intestinal transplant. The clonotype comes from a human donor who received an intestinal transplant. The chain carries TRBV20-1 and TRBJ2-7; 7 bases agree with TRBD1. CDR3 DNA sequence: TGCAGTGCTGTTACAGGGGTCGAGCAGTACTTC. It translates to CSAVTGVEQYF.